This TCR beta chain was retrieved from a study of T cell responses to AZD1222 COVID-19 vaccine. Profiled with immunoSEQ multiplex PCR; TCRdb holds only in-frame clones, not every one. The table includes about 130,000 clones, more than 85% detected once. General study results and limits: Spike-wide vaccine-associated CD4 TCRs dominated at 160-218 and 743-854. The study reported that nearly half of spike-specific TCRs target unmutated variant regions. None of the repertoires were sampled until the peak T cell response had passed. A mostly white British donor set with more females was recruited, and clonal diversity was possibly underestimated.

In the case of this clone: The antigen remains unidentified.

The CDR3 totals 14 residues. V was clipped by 7 bases and J by 7 bases; unmatched bases: 8. The germline gives CDR1 MNHEY, CDR2 SVGAGI. The chain carries TRBV6-5 and TRBJ2-7; 12 positions agree with TRBD1. The TCR sequence derives from an adult in good health. The material sequenced was peripheral blood, taken on day 0 of AZD1222 vaccination. CDR3: CASTGGQGAREQYF. CDR3 sequence (DNA): TGTGCCAGCACTGGGGGACAGGGGGCGCGTGAGCAGTACTTC.